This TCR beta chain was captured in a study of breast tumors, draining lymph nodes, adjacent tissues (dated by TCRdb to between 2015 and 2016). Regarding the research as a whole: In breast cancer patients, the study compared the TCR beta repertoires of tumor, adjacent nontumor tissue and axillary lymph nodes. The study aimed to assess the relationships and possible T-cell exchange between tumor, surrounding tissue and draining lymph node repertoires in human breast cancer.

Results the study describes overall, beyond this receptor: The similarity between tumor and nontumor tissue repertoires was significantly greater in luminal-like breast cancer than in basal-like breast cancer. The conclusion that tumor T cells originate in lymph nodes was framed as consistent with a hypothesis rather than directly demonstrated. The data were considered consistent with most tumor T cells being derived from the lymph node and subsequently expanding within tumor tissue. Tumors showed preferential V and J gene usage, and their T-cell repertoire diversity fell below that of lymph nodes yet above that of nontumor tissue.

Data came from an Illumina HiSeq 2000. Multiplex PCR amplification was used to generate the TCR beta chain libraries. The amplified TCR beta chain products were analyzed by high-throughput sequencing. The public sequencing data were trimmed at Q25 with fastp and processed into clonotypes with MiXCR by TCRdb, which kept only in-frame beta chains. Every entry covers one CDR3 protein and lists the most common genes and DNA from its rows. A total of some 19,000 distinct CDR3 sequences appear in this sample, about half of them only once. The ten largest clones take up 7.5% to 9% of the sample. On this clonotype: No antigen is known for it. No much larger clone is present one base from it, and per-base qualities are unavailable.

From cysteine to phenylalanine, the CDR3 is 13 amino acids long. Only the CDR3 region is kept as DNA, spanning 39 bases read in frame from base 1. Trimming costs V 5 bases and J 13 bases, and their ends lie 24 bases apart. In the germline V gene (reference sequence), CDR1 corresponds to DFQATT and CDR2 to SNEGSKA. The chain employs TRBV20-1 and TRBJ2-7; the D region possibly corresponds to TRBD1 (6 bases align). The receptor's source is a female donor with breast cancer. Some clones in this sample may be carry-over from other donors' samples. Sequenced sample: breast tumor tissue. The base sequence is TGCAGTGCTCCCAGGGCAGGGGAAGACGAGCCTTACTTC. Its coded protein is CSAPRAGEDEPYF.